What follows describes a single TCR beta chain. The antigen this receptor binds is unknown. Base qualities are not recorded, but no much larger clone differs from it by a single base. CDR1 MNHEY and CDR2 SMNVEV were looked up in the germline V gene (reference sequence). V lost 5 bases and J lost 5 bases; the stretch between them is 13 bases long. The CDR3 sequence holds 14 residues, the cysteine and phenylalanine included. Only the CDR3 region is kept as DNA, spanning 42 bases read in frame from base 1. Separate from the roughly 650-subject first cohort, the validation cohort of 95 to 150 subjects was the group to which the donors belonged. The library came from the immunoSEQ multiplex PCR assay. On the authors' methods: A statistical classification framework was developed to diagnose cytomegalovirus status using the catalog of TCR beta chain sequences. TCRdb provides this immuneACCESS table in a form limited to in-frame rearrangements. Some clones are lacking; in checked studies, under half of them reflect an unresolved V gene, and why the rest are absent is not known. V, J and clone size are taken as reported in that table, and D and trimming were inferred from the DNA itself. A total of 150,000 to 200,000 clones appear in this sample, roughly 86% of them only once. The top ten clonotypes cover under 4.5% of the sample.

This sample was taken from a study of cytomegalovirus exposure and HLA in healthy donors (dated by TCRdb to about 2017). In the study overall: According to a later analysis, the approximately 120 validation repertoires were produced on the same platform as the 700 or so repertoires of the first cohort. The study aimed to test whether signatures of past pathogen exposure could be identified by cataloging public T cell receptors. A separate validation cohort of 100 to 150 different subjects was used in addition to the roughly 640-subject first cohort. To predict cytomegalovirus infection status, the study combined high-throughput TCR immunosequencing, statistical association of individual TCRs with disease status, and machine learning. Points the paper makes about the study in general: In the study, some 160 TCR beta chains were listed as associated with cytomegalovirus. In both the original and validation cohorts, the classifier was reported to diagnose cytomegalovirus status with high specificity and sensitivity. The authors suggested that the approach could potentially be extended to other disease states and immunological phenotypes. Most TCR sequences were seen in very few donors, while some public TCRs were found in many individuals. In vitro tests confirmed that three of the cytomegalovirus-associated TCR beta chains recognize cytomegalovirus antigens. A later analysis lacked HLA typing for the validation cohort, so it scored co-occurrence in that cohort across all 110 or so repertoires. Subsequent analysis determined that TCRs grouped into clusters in the first cohort also showed a tendency toward co-occurrence across the roughly 120 validation repertoires, and 94% of cluster scores exceeded 0.

The rearranged chain carries TRBV27 and TRBJ1-5; the D gene is possibly TRBD1, with 6 bases matching. The receptor comes from a man aged 18 to 29 in good health and CMV-seropositive. Sequences were obtained from PBMCs. The DNA sequence reads TGTGCCAGCAGTCTAGGGGGTTCTGATCAGCCCCAGCATTTT. Translated, this gives CASSLGGSDQPQHF.